The clone carrying this T cell receptor beta chain was counted a few times. Its antigen is still unknown. Time point reported: longitudinal time-point 3. The data derive from a study of neurological immune-mediated disorders. The study, taken as a whole, reports: Sharing of CDR3 amino acid sequences among expanded clones across subjects was absent, suggesting private repertoires in all groups.

The making of cDNA relied on 5'RACE with 10-nucleotide random UMIs. TCRdb processed the 5' RACE reads anew with MiXCR; each CDR3 protein has one entry. The sample holds approximately 85,000 distinct CDR3 sequences, approximately 4.3% seen once. The clonotype was recovered from a woman in her sixties with multiple sclerosis. Sample: PBMCs.

The CDR3 sequence: CASSRGQAGRQETQYF. CDR3 bases: TGTGCCAGCAGCCGCGGACAGGCGGGGCGGCAAGAGACCCAGTACTTC. V and J are TRBV5-5 and TRBJ2-5, with TRBD1 as a possible D gene (7 bases). Germline V gives CDR1 SGHKS, CDR2 YYEKEE (reference sequence). Trimming cost V 4 bases and J 2 bases, with 18 bases left between them. The CDR3 has 16 residues.